The clone carrying this T cell receptor beta chain was detected many times. Its antigen is unidentified. The source of the sample is a study of shared clonotypes between healthy human individuals. Study observations and caveats: Donor scarcity curtailed the genetic and exposure-history diversity represented herein. Sampling used blood alone; tissue repertoires probably differ.

The authors distributed each subset's genomic DNA evenly over several immunoSEQ plates. Method: immunoSEQ multiplex PCR; TCRdb's copy keeps in-frame clones and lacks some. In the table there are 450,000 to 500,000 clones, 65% to 85% of which are singletons. Unsorted samples drew genomic DNA from 100 million or so PBMCs. V trimming: 0 bases; J trimming: 4 bases; junction bases outside the gene matches: 8. From germline, CDR1 is SGHDT and CDR2 YYEEEE. This CDR3 region has 16 residues. Sequencing was carried out using PBMCs. This chain connects TRBV5-6 to TRBJ2-7; TRBD2 matches at 9 bases. The source is a woman in her forties in good health. Some clones in this sample may be carry-over from other donors' samples. The CDR3 is CASSLAGTSNSYEQYF. The CDR3 DNA reads as TGTGCCAGCAGCTTGGCCGGGACTAGCAATAGTTACGAGCAGTACTTC. Full variable domain (outside the CDR3, taken from reference TRBV5-6 and TRBJ2-7): DAGVTQSPTHLIKTRGQQVTLRCSPKSGHDTVSWYQQALGQGPQFIFQYYEEEERQRGNFPDRFSGHQFPNYSSELNVNALLLGDSALYLCASSLAGTSNSYEQYFGPGTRLTVT.